The 32 T cell receptor beta chains listed next were all sequenced from one sample in a study of chemoradiotherapy in HPV16-positive cancers. Using immunoSEQ multiplex PCR, the repertoire was profiled, and TCRdb retains in-frame clones only, with some absent. The sample has 4,000 to 5,000 clones; about four fifths are singletons. Sample: tumor tissue, taken from a patient who underwent chemoradiotherapy. These receptors originate from a human donor with HPV-associated anogenital cancer.

V usage is TRBV5-5 and J usage is TRBJ2-1; TRBD2 matches at 11 bases. V was clipped by 2 bases and J by 6 bases; unmatched bases: 7. This CDR3 spans 16 amino acids. Germline CDR1 is SGHKS and CDR2 is YYEKEE (reference sequence). CDR3 amino acids: CASSFLAGGLLNEQFF. The CDR3 DNA reads TGTGCCAGCAGCTTCTTAGCGGGAGGGCTCCTCAATGAGCAGTTCTTC.

The V gene is TRBV4-3, the J gene TRBJ2-2, with D possibly matching TRBD1 (5 bases). The CDR3 consists of 16 residues. The V end was cut by 1 base, the J end by 1 base, with 10 bases between. The germline gives CDR1 LGHNA, CDR2 YSLEER. CDR3 sequence: CASSQVPDRNTGELFF. DNA for the CDR3: TGCGCCAGCAGCCAAGTTCCTGACAGGAACACCGGGGAGCTGTTTTTT.

CDR3 sequence (DNA): TGTGCCAGCACTCAAAGTTTGGGGTATCAAGAGACCCAGTACTTC. Residues: CASTQSLGYQETQYF. V and J are TRBV2 and TRBJ2-5; D uncertain. V lost 7 bases and J 2 bases, leaving 17 bases between the germline ends. The germline V gene has CDR1 SNHLY and CDR2 FYNNEI. This CDR3 region has 15 residues.

The chain uses TRBV4-2 and TRBJ1-4; 8 nucleotides align to TRBD1. Germline assignment: CDR1 LGHNA and CDR2 YNFKEQ. V lost 2 bases to trimming and J lost 8 bases; unmatched junction nucleotides: 7. There are 15 residues in the CDR3. CDR3 loop: CASSQPGQGREKLFF. DNA for the CDR3: TGTGCCAGCAGCCAACCTGGACAGGGAAGAGAAAAACTGTTTTTT.

CDR3 region: CASSPHRGRTEAFF. The CDR3 DNA reads TGCGCCAGCAGTCCACACAGGGGGCGCACTGAAGCTTTCTTT. J is TRBJ1-1 and V is TRBV5-1, with 9 bases aligning to TRBD1. The CDR3 length is 14 residues. J was trimmed by 4 bases and V by 5 bases; bases with no gene match: 6. Germline CDR1 is SGHRS and CDR2 is YFSETQ.

J is TRBJ1-5 and V is TRBV7-8, with a weak D call TRBD1 (5 bases). Germline loops: CDR1 SGHVS, CDR2 FQNEAQ. CDR3 size: 14 residues. V gave up 1 base and J gave up 3 bases, with 7 bases separating them. The CDR3, as DNA: TGTGCCAGCAGCTTAGGACAGTACAATCAGCCCCAGCATTTT. Its protein product is CASSLGQYNQPQHF.

This sequence joins TRBV13 and TRBJ2-1; possibly TRBD2 for D (6 bases). Trimming removed 3 bases from V and 4 bases from J, with 10 bases in between. The CDR3 is made up of 14 amino acids. Germline-derived CDR1 and CDR2 are PRHDT and FYEKMQ (reference sequence). The CDR3 here is CASSLEGQYNEQFF. As DNA, the CDR3 is TGTGCCAGCAGCTTGGAGGGGCAGTACAATGAGCAGTTCTTC.

This chain joins TRBV7-2 and TRBJ1-1; D remains ambiguous. Trimming cost V 4 bases and J 0 bases, with 6 bases left between them. From germline, CDR1 is SGHTA and CDR2 FQGNSA. CDR3 length: 13 residues. As DNA, the CDR3 is TGTGCCAGCAGCTCGCCCATGAACACTGAAGCTTTCTTT. As protein: CASSSPMNTEAFF.

This rearrangement joins TRBV10-2 to TRBJ2-7; TRBD1 might be the D (6 bases). The CDR3 covers 14 residues. Germline V gene sequence: CDR1 WSHSY, CDR2 SAAADI. Trimming stripped 6 bases from V and 2 bases from J, with 14 bases between. The CDR3 sequence: CASRQGSYAYEQYF. The CDR3 DNA is TGCGCCAGCAGACAGGGCTCTTACGCCTACGAGCAGTACTTC.

This chain uses TRBV6-1 with TRBJ2-1; 7 nucleotides match TRBD1. Germline values: CDR1 MNHNS, CDR2 SASEGT. The CDR3 contains 15 residues. V was clipped by 5 bases and J by 6 bases; unmatched bases: 10. CDR3 region: CASSSTGKGVNEQFF. CDR3 coding DNA: TGTGCCAGCAGTTCGACAGGGAAGGGGGTCAATGAGCAGTTCTTC.

V and J are TRBV2 and TRBJ2-1, with D maybe TRBD1 (6 bases). This CDR3 is built from 14 residues. Per the germline V gene, CDR1 is SNHLY and CDR2 is FYNNEI. V shed 2 bases and J shed 4 bases, with 9 bases lying between them. DNA for the CDR3: TGTGCCAGCAGTGAAACTCAGGGGTACAATGAGCAGTTCTTC. Its translation: CASSETQGYNEQFF. Based on the CDR3 plus reference TRBV2 and TRBJ2-1, the full variable domain is EPEVTQTPSHQVTQMGQEVILRCVPISNHLYFYWYRQILGQKVEFLVSFYNNEISEKSEIFDDQFSVERPDGSNFTLKIRSTKLEDSAMYFCASSETQGYNEQFFGPGTRLTVL.

J is TRBJ2-5 and V is TRBV5-1; TRBD1 aligns across 7 bases. This CDR3 region has 16 residues. Trimming removed 0 bases from V and 2 bases from J; junction bases left unmatched: 7. Germline loops: CDR1 SGHRS, CDR2 YFSETQ. The CDR3 DNA is TGCGCCAGCAGCTTGGCCGAAGGGACAGTACAAGAGACCCAGTACTTC. Translation: CASSLAEGTVQETQYF.

The rearrangement uses TRBV7-9 and TRBJ2-3; 10 bases match TRBD2. V was pared by 2 bases and J by 2 bases, with 4 bases of the junction left unmatched. The CDR3 is 16 residues long. Germline-derived CDR1 and CDR2 are SEHNR and FQNEAQ (reference sequence). The CDR3 region is CASSLLAGVITDTQYF. CDR3 sequence (DNA): TGTGCCAGCAGCTTACTAGCGGGGGTTATCACAGATACGCAGTATTTT.

This chain joins TRBV5-4 and TRBJ2-5; 7 bases map to TRBD2. Germline CDR1 and CDR2: SGHNT and YYREEE (reference sequence). This CDR3 comprises 15 residues. Unmatched junction bases numbered 10, after V lost 4 bases and J lost 4 bases. CDR3 region: CASSTGRDYSETQYF. Here the CDR3 DNA reads TGTGCCAGCAGCACCGGCCGGGACTATTCAGAGACCCAGTACTTC.

The chain couples TRBV11-2 to TRBJ2-5, with a tentative D call TRBD2 (6 bases). CDR1 is SGHAT and CDR2 is FQNNGV in the germline V gene. V dropped 3 bases and J dropped 4 bases, with 15 bases sitting between them. This CDR3 region has 15 residues. The DNA of the CDR3 is TGTGCCAGCAGCTTCTCCGCGGGAAGGGCAGAGACCCAGTACTTC. Translation gives CASSFSAGRAETQYF.

Only one count was recorded for this clone. The chain is built from TRBV19 and TRBJ2-5; D ambiguous. The V gene lost 1 base and the J gene lost 4 bases, with 4 bases spanning the gap. The germline CDR1 and CDR2 sequences are LNHDA and SQIVND (reference sequence). The CDR3 totals 12 residues. The DNA for the CDR3 is TGTGCCAGTAGTATAGCTGGAGAGACCCAGTACTTC. This encodes CASSIAGETQYF.

The V gene is TRBV19, the J gene TRBJ2-7; 7 positions match TRBD1. The trim removed 5 bases at V and 9 bases at J, leaving 4 bases unmatched. The CDR3 runs to 11 residues. CDR1 and CDR2 from the germline V gene are LNHDA and SQIVND (reference sequence). The CDR3 DNA sequence: TGTGCCAGTAGTCAGGGGGTTGGGCAGTACTTC. It encodes CASSQGVGQYF.

The CDR3 sequence is CAWGEVGIEQYF. The CDR3 DNA reads as TGTGCCTGGGGGGAGGTAGGGATCGAGCAGTACTTC. This chain joins TRBV30 and TRBJ2-7; D might be TRBD2 (6 bases). The V end lost 5 bases, the J end lost 6 bases, and 14 bases lay between the germline ends. CDR1 is GTSNPN and CDR2 is SVGIG in the germline V gene (reference sequence). This CDR3 contains 12 residues. The full variable domain, rest sourced from reference TRBV30 and TRBJ2-7, is SQTIHQWPATLVQPVGSPLSLECTVEGTSNPNLYWYRQAAGRGLQLLFYSVGIGQISSEVPQNLSASRPQDRQFILSSKKLLLSDSGFYLCAWGEVGIEQYFGPGTRLTVT.

This chain uses TRBV19 with TRBJ2-3, with D tentatively TRBD1 or TRBD2 (5 bases each). With 7 bases removed from V and 0 bases from J, the gap between germline ends came to 11 bases. Germline V gene lookup returns CDR1 LNHDA and CDR2 SQIVND (reference sequence). The CDR3 sequence is 14 residues long. The CDR3 here is CASTRGASTDTQYF. CDR3 nucleotide sequence: TGTGCCAGTACTAGAGGGGCTAGCACAGATACGCAGTATTTT.

The chain couples TRBV9 to TRBJ2-1; TRBD2 agrees at 10 bases. CDR1 and CDR2 from the germline V gene are SGDLS and YYNGEE. With 4 bases clipped from V and 1 base from J, the junction kept 8 bases outside the gene matches. CDR3 length equals 17 residues. CDR3 loop: CASSPRRTSGSYNEQFF. The CDR3 DNA follows: TGTGCCAGCAGCCCCCGGAGGACTAGCGGTTCCTACAATGAGCAGTTCTTC. Supplemented by reference TRBV9 and TRBJ2-1, the full variable domain reads DSGVTQTPKHLITATGQRVTLRCSPRSGDLSVYWYQQSLDQGLQFLIQYYNGEERAKGNILERFSAQQFPDLHSELNLSSLELGDSALYFCASSPRRTSGSYNEQFFGPGTRLTVL.

The chain has TRBV7-2 and TRBJ2-3, with 14 bases matching TRBD2. Per germline, CDR1 SGHTA and CDR2 FQGNSA. The CDR3 extends over 15 amino acids. The J segment lost 4 bases and the V segment lost 7 bases, leaving 4 bases of the junction unmatched. Written as DNA, the CDR3 is TGTGCCAGCACCCGGACTAGCGGGGGGCCAGATACGCAGTATTTT. Protein sequence: CASTRTSGGPDTQYF.

The rearrangement links TRBV5-6 to TRBJ1-3, with D perhaps matching TRBD1 (5 bases). This CDR3 comprises 12 residues. V shed 2 bases and J shed 14 bases, with 14 bases lying between them. Germline-derived CDR1 and CDR2 are SGHDT and YYEEEE. The CDR3: CASSFPEGTLYF. The CDR3 region has the DNA TGTGCCAGCAGCTTTCCGGAGGGGACCTTATATTTT.

The V gene is TRBV30, the J gene TRBJ1-1; D unclear. The germline V and J ends were trimmed by 0 bases and 4 bases, with 12 bases remaining between them. This CDR3 has 14 amino acids. Per the germline V gene, CDR1 is GTSNPN and CDR2 is SVGIG (reference sequence). CDR3: CAWSVGPAGTEAFF. The CDR3 DNA reads TGTGCCTGGAGTGTAGGGCCCGCAGGCACTGAAGCTTTCTTT. The full variable domain, in which reference TRBV30 and TRBJ1-1 provide the parts outside the CDR3, is SQTIHQWPATLVQPVGSPLSLECTVEGTSNPNLYWYRQAAGRGLQLLFYSVGIGQISSEVPQNLSASRPQDRQFILSSKKLLLSDSGFYLCAWSVGPAGTEAFFGQGTRLTVV.

In its sample, this clone was seen a few times. The genes are TRBV4-1 and TRBJ2-3; no definite D call. The V gene lost 4 bases and the J gene lost 0 bases, with 11 bases spanning the gap. Germline V gives CDR1 MGHRA, CDR2 YSYEKL. The CDR3 contains 15 residues. The CDR3: CASSPGAFSTDTQYF. Here the CDR3 DNA reads TGCGCCAGCAGCCCCGGAGCGTTTAGCACAGATACGCAGTATTTT.

J is TRBJ1-2 and V is TRBV5-1; 7 bases match TRBD1. The germline V gene encodes CDR1 SGHRS and CDR2 YFSETQ. Trimming removed 4 bases from V and 7 bases from J; junction bases left unmatched: 13. The CDR3 consists of 15 residues. Here the CDR3 reads CASSPEPGQPLGYTF. The CDR3 nucleotides are TGCGCCAGCAGCCCAGAACCGGGACAGCCACTTGGCTACACCTTC. The variable domain in full, with the rest retrieved from reference TRBV5-1 and TRBJ1-2, is KAGVTQTPRYLIKTRGQQVTLSCSPISGHRSVSWYQQTPGQGLQFLFEYFSETQRNKGNFPGRFSGRQFSNSRSEMNVSTLELGDSALYLCASSPEPGQPLGYTFGSGTRLTVV.

The rearrangement joins TRBV4-2 to TRBJ2-7; D unclear. CDR1 and CDR2 (germline): LGHNA, YNFKEQ. This CDR3 is 14 amino acids long. Trimming removed 3 bases at V and 6 bases at J, with 15 bases between. CDR3 bases: TGTGCCAGCAGCCAGGACGGCCTCCGTTCCGAGCAGTACTTC. Translating it yields CASSQDGLRSEQYF.

The count of this clone is one. The chain recombines TRBV27 with TRBJ2-5; 8 bases are shared with TRBD1. The CDR3 is made up of 16 amino acids. After removal of 5 bases from V and 1 base from J, the junction contained 9 bases not matched to a gene. Looked up from germline, CDR1 is MNHEY and CDR2 is SMNVEV (reference sequence). This CDR3 reads CASSTYGTGTQETQYF. CDR3 nucleotide sequence: TGTGCCAGCAGTACCTACGGGACAGGTACCCAAGAGACCCAGTACTTC.

This clone rates as medium-sized (0.01 to 0.1%). DNA of the CDR3: TGTGCCAGCACCATGAACACTGAAGCTTTCTTT. Translation gives CASTMNTEAFF. This chain joins TRBV5-4 and TRBJ1-1; D unclear. Trimming cost V 6 bases and J 0 bases, with 3 bases left between them. The CDR3 loop spans 11 amino acids. Germline V lookup: CDR1 SGHNT, CDR2 YYREEE (reference sequence). Using reference TRBV5-4 and TRBJ1-1 for the parts outside the CDR3, the full variable domain is ETGVTQSPTHLIKTRGQQVTLRCSSQSGHNTVSWYQQALGQGPQFIFQYYREEENGRGNFPPRFSGLQFPNYSSELNVNALELDDSALYLCASTMNTEAFFGQGTRLTVV.

The chain carries TRBV5-1 and TRBJ2-5; 7 bases fit TRBD2. The V and J ends lost 5 bases and 2 bases, in that order; junction bases with no gene match: 9. Germline CDR1 is SGHRS and CDR2 is YFSETQ. The CDR3 is 15 residues long. The CDR3 is CASSRWEGPQETQYF. The CDR3 bases are TGCGCCAGCAGTCGGTGGGAGGGGCCTCAAGAGACCCAGTACTTC.

The chain is built from TRBV2 and TRBJ2-1; 14 bases line up with TRBD2. Germline V gene lookup returns CDR1 SNHLY and CDR2 FYNNEI. This CDR3 spans 15 amino acids. Trimming removed 10 bases from V and 9 bases from J; junction bases left unmatched: 11. In nucleotides, the CDR3 is TGTGCCAACAGGGGACTAGCGGGGGAGGGGGGTGAGCAGTTCTTC. This gives the protein CANRGLAGEGGEQFF.

The rearrangement links TRBV5-5 to TRBJ2-7; D may correspond to TRBD1 or TRBD2 (5 bases each). This CDR3 contains 14 residues. V was shortened by 1 base and J by 7 bases, with 15 bases between the two germline ends. Germline V gives CDR1 SGHKS, CDR2 YYEKEE (reference sequence). The CDR3 nucleotides are TGTGCCAGCAGCTTGTCCGGGACCCAAGAAGAGCAGTACTTC. Amino acid sequence: CASSLSGTQEEQYF.

CDR3 DNA: TGTGCCAGCAGCTTAGATATCAACACAGATACGCAGTATTTT. This codes for CASSLDINTDTQYF. This rearrangement joins TRBV11-3 to TRBJ2-3; D ambiguous. The germline V and J ends were trimmed by 0 bases and 2 bases, with 6 bases remaining between them. CDR1 is SGHNT and CDR2 is YENEEA in the germline V gene. The CDR3 has 14 amino acids.